This entry is about one T cell receptor (beta chain). This clonotype was counted a few times. Its antigen target is currently unknown. No clone much larger than this one lies a single base away; base qualities are absent. The data were obtained in a study of CD8 T cells in ankylosing spondylitis (dated by TCRdb to the late 2010s). Concerning the study at large: The study set out to find disease-linked TCR variants by profiling T cell receptor beta repertoires in ankylosing spondylitis patients and healthy donors. The full study cohort was made up of approximately 27 ankylosing spondylitis patients and 108 healthy donors. Peripheral blood samples were taken, and synovial fluid was additionally collected from ankylosing spondylitis patients.

The CDR3, from cysteine to phenylalanine, totals 15 residues. Of the read, only the CDR3 DNA is kept; its 45 bases are in frame from base 1. V loses 6 bases at its end and J loses 5 bases; junction bases beyond the gene matches: 5. The germline V gene supplies CDR1 SNHLY and CDR2 FYNNEI. General findings and caveats noted by the study authors: Significant enrichment of the disease-linked clones was reported in matched synovial fluid samples from ankylosing spondylitis patients. Some TCR beta motif variants had previously been reported in synovial fluid and blood of reactive arthritis patients, which suggested common disease-initiation mechanisms. In peripheral blood, the disease-linked clones were found at relatively low frequencies and had a CD8+ phenotype. Blood from ankylosing spondylitis patients appeared to be characterized by a TCR beta motif composed of roughly 8 highly homologous amino acid variants.

These reads were obtained on an Illumina HiSeq 2500. TCR beta libraries were prepared by quantitative 5'-RACE with molecular barcodes. The original pipeline was this. To identify disease-linked TCR variants, a new computational method was used, one built on a probabilistic model of VDJ rearrangement. TCRdb passed the public sequencing reads through fastp at Q25 and MiXCR, retaining productive beta sequences. Merged by CDR3 protein, the rows form single entries marked with the most common genes and DNA. It is TCRdb's table, rather than the study itself, that gives the V and J calls and clone size. The sample includes about 540,000 distinct CDR3 sequences, with more than 9.5% observed a single time. Approximately 6.3% of the sample is held by the ten biggest clonotypes.

The chain uses TRBV2 and TRBJ2-1, and 12 junctional nucleotides match TRBD2. Source material: blood, either unsorted or a sorted T cell fraction (not recorded which). This clonotype was obtained from a male donor with ankylosing spondylitis. The CDR3 sequence is CASSRLAGADNEQFF. In nucleotides, the sequence is TGTGCCAGCAGCCGACTAGCGGGAGCCGACAATGAGCAGTTCTTC.